This T cell receptor beta chain is from a study of vaccination and CD4 T cells after COVID-19. The time point is: late sampling 161 to 241 days after vaccination in three convalescent patients. The treatment: approximately 9-day PBMC culture with coronavirus spike peptide pools or control peptides (ViraFEST assay). CDR1 and CDR2 from the germline V gene are LNHNV and YYDKDF (reference sequence). V lost 4 bases, J lost 2 bases, and 14 bases lay in between. CDR3 size: 15 residues. This clonotype is deemed medium-sized. The antigen is not known. Once obtained from cultured CD4+ T cells, the DNA was sequenced using the Oncomine TCR Beta short-read assay. TCRdb re-called the PCR reads through MiXCR, storing one row per CDR3 protein. The table lists more than 20,000 distinct CDR3 sequences, 43% of them singletons.

The material sequenced was CD4+ T cells from blood, cultured in vitro, taken about 7 months after SARS-CoV-2 vaccination. The genes are TRBV15 and TRBJ2-5; no clear D. The sequence derives from a human donor who had recovered from COVID-19. This chain's CDR3 is CATSKTRIWQETQYF. In DNA form, the CDR3 reads TGTGCCACCAGCAAAACCCGGATTTGGCAAGAGACCCAGTACTTC.